The 14 T cell receptor beta chains given below trace back to one sample, sequenced in a study of blood T cell repertoires in COVID-19. Profiling relied on immunoSEQ multiplex PCR, and the TCRdb table lists in-frame clones only, not all of them. Counted here are hundreds of thousands of clones, around 90% occurring once; the ten biggest clones make up approximately 3%. The sequencing input was peripheral blood. The receptors were gathered from a woman aged 30 to 39 with COVID-19, enrolled during active disease.

The chain has TRBV5-6 and TRBJ2-7; 11 bases fit TRBD1. Per the germline V gene, CDR1 is SGHDT and CDR2 is YYEEEE. The CDR3 covers 16 residues. The trim removed 0 bases at V and 2 bases at J, leaving 4 bases unmatched. The CDR3 sequence: CASSLAGTGGPYEQYV. In DNA, the CDR3 is TGTGCCAGCAGCTTGGCCGGGACAGGGGGTCCCTACGAGCAGTACGTC.

This clone occurred a few times. V usage is TRBV28 and J usage is TRBJ1-5; D might be TRBD1 (6 bases). This CDR3 comprises 13 residues. CDR1 is MDHEN, CDR2 SYDVKM, per germline. The ends were cut back, 6 bases at V and 4 bases at J, with 10 bases in the middle. In DNA form, the CDR3 reads TGTGCCAGCAGCCGGACAGTTAATCAGCCCCAGCATTTT. It yields the protein CASSRTVNQPQHF.

This clone was picked up one time. The chain joins TRBV28 to TRBJ1-1; D is unresolved. Trimming removed 1 base at V and 2 bases at J, with 11 bases between. The CDR3 is 15 residues long. Per the germline V gene, CDR1 is MDHEN and CDR2 is SYDVKM. The CDR3 DNA sequence: TGTGCCAGCAGTTTATACCCCGGGAAAAACACTGAAGCTTTCTTT. Amino acids: CASSLYPGKNTEAFF.

The chain links TRBV15 to TRBJ1-4; a possible D gene is TRBD1 (5 bases). Trimming left V 9 bases short and J 6 bases short, with 14 bases between. Germline V gene sequence: CDR1 LNHNV, CDR2 YYDKDF (reference sequence). This CDR3 region has 13 residues. In DNA, the CDR3 is TGTGCCACTGATTCCGGGGGAGATGAAAAACTGTTTTTT. Its protein is CATDSGGDEKLFF.

The gene calls are TRBV7-9 and TRBJ2-3, with TRBD1 matching over 7 bases. The germline gives CDR1 SEHNR, CDR2 FQNEAQ (reference sequence). The V gene end was trimmed by 5 bases and the J gene end by 3 bases; junction bases not matched to a gene: 14. The CDR3 runs 17 residues. DNA of the CDR3: TGTGCCAGCAGCCCACGTCTTGACAGGGTCGAAACAGATACGCAGTATTTT. It codes for CASSPRLDRVETDTQYF.

This chain links TRBV5-6 with TRBJ2-3; D is ambiguous. Germline CDR1 and CDR2: SGHDT and YYEEEE. V lost 0 bases and J lost 3, with 11 bases in between. CDR3 length equals 15 residues. The CDR3 loop reads CASSLEVAPTDTQYF. The DNA of the CDR3 is TGTGCCAGCAGCTTGGAAGTGGCCCCAACAGATACGCAGTATTTT.

The CDR3 coding sequence is TGTGCCAGCAGTCCGACTAGCGCGCAGACCCAGTACTTC. Its protein product is CASSPTSAQTQYF. The chain couples TRBV6-5 to TRBJ2-5; 8 bases agree with TRBD2. The ends lost 5 bases at V and 6 bases at J; junction bases unmatched: 5. The CDR3 is made up of 13 amino acids. Germline V gene sequence: CDR1 MNHEY, CDR2 SVGAGI.

The chain combines TRBV27 with TRBJ1-6; D may be TRBD1 (5 bases). The CDR3 sequence is 18 residues long. Germline loops: CDR1 MNHEY, CDR2 SMNVEV (reference sequence). V lost 5 bases and J 8 bases, leaving 25 bases between the germline ends. In DNA form, the CDR3 reads TGTGCCAGCAGTCAATCCGGAGCGGGGGTACCCACATATTCACCCCTCCACTTT. Protein sequence: CASSQSGAGVPTYSPLHF.

The rearrangement joins TRBV6-2 or TRBV6-3 to TRBJ2-7, with 7 bases fitting TRBD2. The germline V gene has CDR1 MNHEY and CDR2 SVGEGT. V lost 6 bases and J lost 3; bases outside the gene matches: 14. The CDR3 is made up of 16 amino acids. CDR3 bases: TGTGCCAGCAGCCCCTGGGGAAAAGCGGGGCGCTACGAGCAGTACTTC. Residues: CASSPWGKAGRYEQYF.

This clone was seen just once. The chain uses TRBV13 and TRBJ1-6, with 9 bases fitting TRBD1. Germline assignment: CDR1 PRHDT and CDR2 FYEKMQ (reference sequence). The CDR3 runs to 15 residues. J lost 6 bases, V lost 6 bases, and 6 bases had no gene match. The CDR3 loop reads CASRRTGEVNSPLHF. The CDR3 DNA follows: TGTGCCAGCAGACGGACAGGGGAGGTTAATTCACCCCTCCACTTT.

The chain recombines TRBV6-2 or TRBV6-3 with TRBJ2-3, with TRBD2 matching 11 bases. Germline V gene data show CDR1 as MNHEY and CDR2 as SVGEGT. J was trimmed by 0 bases and V by 0 bases; bases with no gene match: 11. The CDR3 contains 20 residues. Here the CDR3 DNA reads TGTGCCAGCAGTTACTCGAGGTGGGGACTAGCGGACCGAAGCACAGATACGCAGTATTTT. Its protein product is CASSYSRWGLADRSTDTQYF.

The chain carries TRBV9 and TRBJ1-2; no clear D. With 0 bases removed from V and 3 bases from J, the gap between germline ends came to 12 bases. The CDR3 sequence is 15 residues long. CDR1 is SGDLS and CDR2 is YYNGEE in the germline V gene. CDR3 nucleotides: TGTGCCAGCAGCGTAGCTCGGGAGGGCTACTATGGCTACACCTTC. Its protein is CASSVAREGYYGYTF.

This clone was picked up a small number of times. V gene TRBV5-4 combines with J gene TRBJ1-1, with D maybe TRBD1 (5 bases). Between the trimmed V and J ends, which lost 4 bases and 0 bases, there was a span of 16 bases. This CDR3 has 16 residues. Germline V gene lookup returns CDR1 SGHNT and CDR2 YYREEE (reference sequence). The CDR3, as DNA: TGTGCCAGCAGCCCTGGGGCCCCTCAATTGAACACTGAAGCTTTCTTT. This codes for CASSPGAPQLNTEAFF.

V is TRBV3-1 (or the pseudogene TRBV3-2) and J is TRBJ2-1, with unresolved D. Germline V gene lookup returns CDR1 LGHDT and CDR2 YNNKEL (reference sequence). Between the trimmed V and J ends, which lost 4 bases and 5 bases, there was a span of 6 bases. The CDR3 has 12 amino acids. This chain's CDR3 is CASSPQDNEQFF. The CDR3 coding sequence is TGTGCCAGCAGCCCTCAGGACAATGAGCAGTTCTTC.